The clone carrying this TCR beta chain appeared a few times. The antigen remains unidentified. The data were taken from a study of T-cell memory formation after mild COVID-19. Findings of the study overall: CD4+ contracting clones were found mainly in CM and EM, and CD8+ ones in EMRA.

Germline assignment: CDR1 MNHEY and CDR2 SVGAGI. V was clipped by 0 bases and J by 5 bases, with 10 bases between them. The CDR3 covers 14 residues. Using its own MiXCR run on the 5' RACE reads, TCRdb lists one record per CDR3 protein. The profile shows some 250,000 distinct CDR3 sequences, 8% to 10% of them singletons. The TCR comes from a man aged 18-30 years who had mild COVID-19 (a few samples of this study predate the infection). Cell type and time point are not known. Sequencing was done on a sample of PBMCs or a T cell subset sorted from them (not recorded which). The chain has TRBV6-5 and TRBJ1-1, with D maybe TRBD1 (6 bases). CDR3 loop: CASSYSHRETEAFF. In nucleotides, the CDR3 is TGTGCCAGCAGTTACTCCCACAGGGAAACTGAAGCTTTCTTT.